These 17 T cell receptor beta chains were sequenced from one sample in a study of regulatory T cells in long-lasting Graves disease. Through Arm-PCR of CDR3 regions and iRepertoire HTBI primers, TCR beta libraries were built. TCRdb itself ran the multiplex PCR reads through MiXCR, one entry per CDR3 protein. The sample lists approximately 460,000 distinct CDR3 sequences, roughly 17% occurring once. Stated time point: newly diagnosed GD, antithyroid drugs for less than 3 months. PBMCs were the source of the RNA used for TCR sequencing. This sample also appeared in a second study, on T cells in Graves' hyperthyroidism and ophthalmopathy.

This sample comprised peripheral blood mononuclear cells (PBMCs), obtained at new diagnosis, from a patient treated with antithyroid drugs. These receptors originate from a woman under 40 with Graves disease.

This clonotype was observed many times. This chain uses TRBV6-1 with TRBJ2-2; 11 nucleotides agree with TRBD1. The CDR3 has 15 amino acids. In germline, CDR1 is MNHNS, CDR2 SASEGT. V was pared by 4 bases and J by 3 bases, with 1 base of the junction left unmatched. The CDR3 bases are TGTGCCAGCAGTGGGGACAGGGGGGACACCGGGGAGCTGTTTTTT. Amino acid sequence: CASSGDRGDTGELFF.

In its sample, this clonotype was seen many times. This chain uses TRBV7-8 with TRBJ2-5; maybe TRBD1 (5 bases). This CDR3 has 16 residues. CDR1 is SGHVS, CDR2 FQNEAQ, per germline. The V end lost 2 bases, the J end lost 0 bases, and 13 bases lay between the germline ends. CDR3 sequence (DNA): TGTGCCAGCAGCTTAACGTTGACAGTGTACCAAGAGACCCAGTACTTC. Its protein is CASSLTLTVYQETQYF.

There are a few counts of this clonotype. This sequence joins TRBV28 and TRBJ2-6; D remains ambiguous. CDR1 and CDR2 (germline): MDHEN, SYDVKM. The length of the CDR3 is 13 residues. Deletions cut 10 bases from V and 0 bases from J, with 7 bases between. CDR3 coding DNA: TGTGCCATCAGGCCCTCTGGGGCCAACGTCCTGACTTTC. Translating it yields CAIRPSGANVLTF.

In its sample, this clonotype was seen many times. V usage is TRBV18 and J usage is TRBJ2-7; D possibly uses TRBD1 or TRBD2 (5 bases each). The CDR3 is 14 amino acids. Trimming took 5 bases from V and 5 from J, leaving 16 bases between them. The germline V gene encodes CDR1 KGHSH and CDR2 LQKENI. CDR3 DNA sequence: TGTGCCAGCTCAACACGGGACGGTTCCGACGAGCAGTACTTC. Translation: CASSTRDGSDEQYF.

CDR3: CASSPFGTSRYYEQYF. For the CDR3, the DNA is TGTGCCAGCAGCCCATTCGGGACTAGCCGATACTACGAGCAGTACTTC. The rearrangement joins TRBV14 to TRBJ2-7; 9 bases agree with TRBD2. J was trimmed by 3 bases and V by 4 bases; bases with no gene match: 10. Germline-derived CDR1 and CDR2 are SGHDN and FVKESK. The CDR3 is 16 residues long.

Remarks on this clonotype: This may come from a read error, since a much larger clone is one base off. The chain links TRBV12-3 or TRBV12-4 to TRBJ1-1, with 7 bases that match TRBD1. CDR3 length equals 15 residues. V shed 7 bases, J shed 3 bases, and the junction held 11 bases outside the gene matches. The chain's CDR3 is CASTPVRGLDTEAFF. In nucleotides, the CDR3 is TGTGCCAGCACCCCGGTGAGGGGGCTGGACACTGAAGCTTTCTTT.

This chain links TRBV11-2 with TRBJ2-5; D possibly uses TRBD1 or TRBD2 (5 bases each). The length of the CDR3 is 13 residues. With 2 bases removed from V and 4 bases from J, the gap between germline ends came to 8 bases. Germline V gives CDR1 SGHAT, CDR2 FQNNGV. The CDR3 DNA follows: TGTGCCAGCAGCTTACCAGGGAGAGAGACCCAGTACTTC. Translating gives CASSLPGRETQYF. The full variable domain, rest sourced from reference TRBV11-2 and TRBJ2-5, is EAGVAQSPRYKIIEKRQSVAFWCNPISGHATLYWYQQILGQGPKLLIQFQNNGVVDDSQLPKDRFSAERLKGVDSTLKIQPAKLEDSAVYLCASSLPGRETQYFGPGTRLLVL.

This clonotype occurred many times. The rearrangement joins TRBV29-1 to TRBJ2-1; 10 nucleotides agree with TRBD2. There are 14 residues in the CDR3. V was pared by 2 bases and J by 8 bases, with 6 bases of the junction left unmatched. Germline CDR1 reads SQVTM; CDR2 reads ANQGSEA. The CDR3 DNA is TGCAGCGTTGAACTTCCTAGCGGGAGCTATGAGCAGTTCTTC. It is translated as CSVELPSGSYEQFF.

A note on this clonotype: A single base separates this from a much larger clone, so it may be a read error. The CDR3 does not close with the conserved phenylalanine or tryptophan, likely indicating a read error. The rearrangement joins TRBV10-3 to TRBJ2-1; D is undetermined. Germline CDR1 and CDR2: ENHRY and SYGVKD. The CDR3 runs 12 residues. CDR3 amino acids: CAISDVVNEQFY. The CDR3, as DNA: TGTGCCATAAGTGACGTTGTCAATGAGCAGTTCTAC.

For the CDR3, the DNA is TGTGCCAGCAGCTTAGTGGGGGCCAGCGGGAGGTCCAAAAACATTCAGTACTTC. Protein sequence: CASSLVGASGRSKNIQYF. V gene TRBV7-2 combines with J gene TRBJ2-4; 9 bases map to TRBD2. V lost 1 base and J lost 2; bases outside the gene matches: 9. Germline CDR1 reads SGHTA; CDR2 reads FQGNSA. This CDR3 contains 18 residues. Looking up the rest from reference TRBV7-2 and TRBJ2-4 gives the full variable domain: GAGVSQSPSNKVTEKGKDVELRCDPISGHTALYWYRQSLGQGLEFLIYFQGNSAPDKSGLPSDRFSAERTGGSVSTLTIQRTQQEDSAVYLCASSLVGASGRSKNIQYFGAGTRLSVL.

At least ten counts were recorded for this clonotype. The CDR3 loop reads CSAPLPASGNQETQYF. As DNA, the CDR3 is TGCAGTGCCCCCCTGCCAGCTAGCGGTAATCAAGAGACCCAGTACTTC. The rearrangement links TRBV20-1 to TRBJ2-5; 7 bases are shared with TRBD2. The V segment lost 6 bases and the J segment 2 bases; nucleotides outside the gene matches: 15. In germline, CDR1 is DFQATT, CDR2 SNEGSKA (reference sequence). The CDR3 sequence is 16 residues long.

This clonotype appeared many times. This rearrangement joins TRBV3-1 to TRBJ2-1; TRBD2 agrees at 8 bases. CDR3 length: 17 amino acids. Germline-derived CDR1 and CDR2 are LGHDT and YNNKEL (reference sequence). Unmatched junction bases numbered 9, after V lost 2 bases and J lost 3 bases. CDR3: CASSQTLGTSSYNEQFF. The CDR3 coding sequence is TGTGCCAGCAGCCAAACCCTCGGGACTAGTAGCTACAATGAGCAGTTCTTC.

The table lists this clonotype with a count of one. The rearrangement uses TRBV7-9 and TRBJ2-7; D is unresolved. This CDR3 is 13 amino acids long. V was trimmed by 8 bases and J by 3 bases, leaving 14 bases between them. Germline V gives CDR1 SEHNR, CDR2 FQNEAQ (reference sequence). The CDR3 reads CASGPRPHYEQYF. The CDR3 DNA reads TGTGCCAGCGGCCCACGACCTCACTACGAGCAGTACTTC.

This clonotype was recorded at least ten times. This chain uses TRBV18 with TRBJ1-1; D is undetermined. The V gene lost 0 bases and the J gene lost 5 bases, with 16 bases spanning the gap. The CDR3 has 16 residues. Looked up from germline, CDR1 is KGHSH and CDR2 is LQKENI. CDR3 residues: CASSPPMGIFGTEAFF. The CDR3 DNA reads TGTGCCAGCTCACCACCGATGGGAATCTTCGGAACTGAAGCTTTCTTT.

This chain joins TRBV4-3 and TRBJ2-1; tentatively, D is TRBD2 (6 bases). V shed 5 bases and J shed 7 bases, with 18 bases lying between them. This CDR3 region has 15 residues. The V gene's germline CDR1 is LGHNA and CDR2 YSLEER. CDR3 bases: TGCGCCAGCAGCGTTTCCTTGACTAGATATAATGAGCAGTTCTTC. Translation: CASSVSLTRYNEQFF.

In its sample, this clonotype was seen many times. V gene TRBV6-2 or TRBV6-3 combines with J gene TRBJ1-1; a weak D match, TRBD1 (5 bases). This CDR3 has 13 amino acids. The V gene's germline CDR1 is MNHEY and CDR2 SVGEGT. Between the trimmed V and J ends, which lost 4 bases and 4 bases, there was a span of 10 bases. The CDR3 reads CASSWFGATEAFF. CDR3 DNA sequence: TGTGCCAGCAGTTGGTTCGGGGCCACTGAAGCTTTCTTT.

This chain's CDR3 is CSARDYGQPQHF. In nucleotides, the CDR3 is TGCAGTGCTAGAGATTACGGTCAGCCCCAGCATTTT. The chain has TRBV20-1 and TRBJ1-5; D not resolved. Germline V CDR1 and CDR2: DFQATT, SNEGSKA (reference sequence). The CDR3 is 12 residues long. V was cut by 0 bases and J by 6 bases, with 6 bases left in between.